This T cell receptor beta chain was observed in a study of blood T cell repertoires in COVID-19. The protocol was immunoSEQ multiplex PCR, while the TCRdb copy is restricted to in-frame clones and leaves out a portion. The sample consists of 30,000 to 35,000 clones, roughly nine tenths of them appearing once. The CDR3 consists of 15 residues. With 4 bases clipped from V and 4 bases from J, the junction kept 11 bases outside the gene matches. Sequenced input: peripheral blood. The chain uses TRBV5-7 and TRBJ2-7; 7 positions agree with TRBD1. TRBV5-7 is classed as an ORF, of uncertain function. The clonotype was recovered from a man of 80 years or more with acute or convalescent COVID-19. CDR3 in DNA: TGTGCCAGCAGCCTTGCGGTAATACAGGGGTACGAGCAGTACTTC. This sequence encodes CASSLAVIQGYEQYF.